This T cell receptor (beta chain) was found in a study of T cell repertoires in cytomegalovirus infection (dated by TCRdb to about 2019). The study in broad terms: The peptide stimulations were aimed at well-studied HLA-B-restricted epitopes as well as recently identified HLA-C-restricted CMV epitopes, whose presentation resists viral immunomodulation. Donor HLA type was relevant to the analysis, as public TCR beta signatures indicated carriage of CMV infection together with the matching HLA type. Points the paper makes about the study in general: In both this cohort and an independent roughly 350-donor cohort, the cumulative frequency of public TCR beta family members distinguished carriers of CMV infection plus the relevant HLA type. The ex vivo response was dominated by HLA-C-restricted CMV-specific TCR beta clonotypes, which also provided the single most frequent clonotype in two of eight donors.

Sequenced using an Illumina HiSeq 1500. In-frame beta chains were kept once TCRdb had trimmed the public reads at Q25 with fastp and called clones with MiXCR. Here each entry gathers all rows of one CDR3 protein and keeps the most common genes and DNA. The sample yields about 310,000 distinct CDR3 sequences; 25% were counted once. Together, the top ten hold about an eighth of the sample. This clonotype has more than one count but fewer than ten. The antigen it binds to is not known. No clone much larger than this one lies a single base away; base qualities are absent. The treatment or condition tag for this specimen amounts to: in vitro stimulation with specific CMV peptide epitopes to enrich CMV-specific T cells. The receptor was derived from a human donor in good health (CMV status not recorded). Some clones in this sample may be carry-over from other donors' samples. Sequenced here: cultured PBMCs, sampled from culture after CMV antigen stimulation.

DNA sequence: TGTGCCAGCAGCGTAGCGGCAGTCTCCTACAATGAGCAGTTCTTC. Translated, this gives CASSVAAVSYNEQFF. This chain is built from TRBV9 and TRBJ2-1; there is no confident call for the D gene. Including the terminal cysteine and phenylalanine, the CDR3 comprises 15 residues. Left in the record is the CDR3 DNA by itself, 45 bases read in frame from the first base. Per the germline V gene, SGDLS is the CDR1 and YYNGEE is the CDR2. V sheds 0 bases and J sheds 0 bases, leaving 7 bases between their ends.